The 25 T cell receptor beta chains in this list originate from one sample, sequenced in a study of blood T cell repertoires in COVID-19. Generated by immunoSEQ multiplex PCR, the TCRdb table keeps only in-frame clones and is missing some. Of roughly 180,000 clones listed, roughly 88% are singletons. The sequencing input was peripheral blood. The receptors here all came from a woman aged 25-40 years with acute or convalescent COVID-19.

This rearrangement joins TRBV7-8 to TRBJ1-2; no firm D call. Germline V gene data show CDR1 as SGHVS and CDR2 as FQNEAQ. Trimming removed 1 base from V and 3 bases from J, with 12 bases in between. This CDR3 region has 15 residues. This CDR3 reads CASSLDPGNDYGYTF. CDR3 DNA sequence: TGTGCCAGCAGCTTAGATCCCGGGAACGACTATGGCTACACCTTC.

The rearrangement uses TRBV30 and TRBJ1-1, with TRBD1 as a possible D gene (5 bases). The CDR3 covers 10 residues. The V and J ends lost 3 bases and 8 bases respectively, with 7 bases between them. Per the germline V gene, CDR1 is GTSNPN and CDR2 is SVGIG (reference sequence). In DNA, the CDR3 is TGTGCCTGGAGGCGGGACGAAGCTTTCTTT. Its protein product is CAWRRDEAFF.

This sequence joins TRBV28 and TRBJ2-7, with 9 bases aligning to TRBD2. Per the germline V gene, CDR1 is MDHEN and CDR2 is SYDVKM. The CDR3 has 14 residues. Trimming removed 6 bases from V and 1 base from J; junction bases left unmatched: 4. CDR3 in amino acids: CASRTSGDSYEQYF. DNA for the CDR3: TGTGCCAGCAGGACTAGCGGAGATTCCTACGAGCAGTACTTC.

The chain has TRBV6-5 and TRBJ2-7, with 15 bases lining up with TRBD2. Germline V gene data show CDR1 as MNHEY and CDR2 as SVGAGI. The length of the CDR3 is 15 residues. V was clipped by 6 bases and J by 6 bases; unmatched bases: 6. CDR3 amino acids: CASRGGLAGGGEQYF. The DNA of the CDR3 is TGTGCCAGCAGGGGGGGACTAGCGGGAGGCGGCGAGCAGTACTTC.

V is TRBV2 and J is TRBJ1-2, with D perhaps TRBD1 (5 bases). Trimming cost V 8 bases and J 9 bases, with 13 bases left between them. The CDR3 consists of 11 residues. Germline loops: CDR1 SNHLY, CDR2 FYNNEI. The chain's CDR3 is CASGAGESYTF. CDR3 DNA: TGTGCCAGCGGTGCGGGGGAGAGCTACACCTTC.

The chain carries TRBV7-9 and TRBJ2-1, with TRBD2 matching 8 bases. Germline trimming cut 6 bases from V and 3 bases from J; bases unmatched to any gene: 4. The CDR3 is 14 amino acids. CDR1 SEHNR and CDR2 FQNEAQ come from the germline V gene (reference sequence). CDR3 DNA sequence: TGTGCCAGCAGTGACCTAGCGGGCTACAATGAGCAGTTCTTC. Its protein is CASSDLAGYNEQFF.

The CDR3 region has the DNA TGTGCCAGTAGGGGGGGAACAAACTACGAGCAGTACTTC. Encoded protein: CASRGGTNYEQYF. The chain has TRBV19 and TRBJ2-7; possibly TRBD2 for D (6 bases). Germline V CDR1 and CDR2: LNHDA, SQIVND (reference sequence). Trimming stripped 6 bases from V and 3 bases from J, with 12 bases between. The CDR3 consists of 13 residues.

The V and J genes are TRBV27 and TRBJ2-5; 8 bases align to TRBD1. Germline assignment: CDR1 MNHEY and CDR2 SMNVEV (reference sequence). This CDR3 spans 13 amino acids. Trimming removed 6 bases from V and 5 bases from J; junction bases left unmatched: 5. This chain's CDR3 is CASSRTGLETQYF. The CDR3 bases are TGTGCCAGCAGCCGGACAGGGTTGGAGACCCAGTACTTC.

As to this clone: Other DNA sequences in the sample encode the same CDR3. This chain uses TRBV5-1 with TRBJ2-2, with D perhaps TRBD1 (5 bases). The CDR3 consists of 14 residues. Germline V gene lookup returns CDR1 SGHRS and CDR2 YFSETQ. V was cut by 2 bases and J by 1 base, with 6 bases left in between. This chain's CDR3 is CASSFQGNTGELFF. Written as DNA, the CDR3 is TGCGCCAGCAGCTTCCAGGGGAACACCGGGGAGCTGTTTTTT.

This clone was seen once. The genes are TRBV19 and TRBJ2-7, with a weak D call TRBD1 (6 bases). CDR1 is LNHDA and CDR2 is SQIVND in the germline V gene (reference sequence). The V end was cut by 9 bases, the J end by 5 bases, with 8 bases between. The CDR3 is made up of 10 amino acids. The CDR3 sequence is CASHRDEQYF. The CDR3 coding sequence is TGTGCCAGCCACAGGGACGAGCAGTACTTC.

The chain couples TRBV27 to TRBJ2-2; 10 bases are a match to TRBD2. CDR1 and CDR2 (germline): MNHEY, SMNVEV (reference sequence). After removal of 5 bases from V and 1 base from J, the junction contained 7 bases not matched to a gene. The CDR3 is 17 amino acids. This chain's CDR3 is CASSRKLAGLNTGELFF. CDR3 sequence (DNA): TGTGCCAGCAGTCGGAAACTAGCGGGGCTGAACACCGGGGAGCTGTTTTTT.

The chain employs TRBV2 and TRBJ2-7; 9 bases line up with TRBD2. J gave up 2 bases and V 6 bases, and 5 bases lay outside the gene matches. The CDR3 is 14 amino acids. The germline gives CDR1 SNHLY, CDR2 FYNNEI. The CDR3: CASRPSGTTYEQYF. The CDR3 DNA reads as TGTGCCAGCAGGCCTAGCGGGACTACCTACGAGCAGTACTTC.

The chain combines TRBV20-1 with TRBJ2-5; TRBD2 might be the D (6 bases). There are 15 residues in the CDR3. Germline V gene lookup returns CDR1 DFQATT and CDR2 SNEGSKA (reference sequence). Deletions cut 3 bases from V and 5 bases from J, with 19 bases between. This CDR3 reads CSASPRGKSPETQYF. The CDR3 DNA sequence: TGCAGTGCTAGTCCCCGCGGGAAAAGTCCTGAGACCCAGTACTTC.

V usage is TRBV7-9 and J usage is TRBJ2-3; 11 nucleotides agree with TRBD1. CDR3 length equals 12 residues. The germline CDR1 and CDR2 sequences are SEHNR and FQNEAQ (reference sequence). Trimming removed 10 bases from V and 7 bases from J; junction bases left unmatched: 4. Here the CDR3 reads CATGQGAYTQYF. The DNA of the CDR3 is TGTGCCACAGGACAGGGGGCGTATACGCAGTATTTT.

With respect to this clone: Sequence at one end of the junction differs from germline and may be a read error. The chain combines TRBV6-1 with TRBJ1-6; 10 bases are shared with TRBD1. The CDR3 extends over 14 amino acids. Germline CDR1 reads MNHNS; CDR2 reads SASEGT. The CDR3 loop is CASREGTGESPLHF. CDR3 sequence (DNA): TGTGCCAGCAGAGAAGGGACAGGGGAATCACCCCTCCACTTT.

This clone was seen more than once but under ten times. Other DNA sequences in the sample encode the same CDR3. The CDR3 sequence: CASSLVRGTQYF. The CDR3 DNA is TGTGCCAGCAGCTTAGTTCGGGGGACCCAGTACTTC. V usage is TRBV7-2 and J usage is TRBJ2-5, with D possibly TRBD2 on 5 matching bases. Between the trimmed V and J ends, which lost 1 base and 7 bases, there was a span of 7 bases. CDR3 size: 12 residues. Germline V CDR1 and CDR2: SGHTA, FQGNSA.

This sequence joins TRBV27 and TRBJ1-1; 10 bases align to TRBD1. Trimming cost V 3 bases and J 7 bases; bases outside gene matches: 5. Germline V CDR1 and CDR2: MNHEY, SMNVEV (reference sequence). The CDR3 spans 14 residues. This CDR3 reads CASSFWTGGIEAFF. The CDR3, as DNA: TGTGCCAGCAGTTTTTGGACAGGGGGTATTGAAGCTTTCTTT.

The gene calls are TRBV15 and TRBJ1-5; tentative D call: TRBD1 (6 bases). Deletions cut 3 bases from V and 5 bases from J, with 11 bases between. This CDR3 contains 14 residues. The germline V gene encodes CDR1 LNHNV and CDR2 YYDKDF (reference sequence). CDR3 sequence: CATSRGGRDQPQHF. CDR3 coding DNA: TGTGCCACCAGCAGGGGGGGGCGGGATCAGCCCCAGCATTTT.

CDR3 DNA sequence: TGTGCCAGCAGTTACTCTAGGGGTCGGGAAGAGACCCAGTACTTC. The encoded protein is CASSYSRGREETQYF. The chain combines TRBV6-5 with TRBJ2-5, with D possibly being TRBD1 (5 bases). Trimming pared 0 bases from V and 3 bases from J, leaving 11 bases between. The CDR3 spans 15 residues. The V gene's germline CDR1 is MNHEY and CDR2 SVGAGI.

This chain links TRBV5-1 with TRBJ2-2; TRBD2 matches 7 bases. With 7 bases clipped from V and 3 bases from J, the junction kept 3 bases outside the gene matches. This CDR3 contains 13 residues. Germline V CDR1 and CDR2: SGHRS, YFSETQ. CDR3 DNA: TGCGCCAGCTCGGGACTATACACCGGGGAGCTGTTTTTT. Translating it yields CASSGLYTGELFF.

This chain uses TRBV30 with TRBJ2-1, with D maybe TRBD1 (6 bases). The V and J ends lost 6 bases and 7 bases respectively, with 19 bases between them. The CDR3 covers 14 residues. The germline V gene has CDR1 GTSNPN and CDR2 SVGIG (reference sequence). The CDR3 protein is CACQTTGRFNEQFF. DNA of the CDR3: TGTGCCTGTCAGACGACAGGCCGGTTTAATGAGCAGTTCTTC.

This chain connects TRBV7-6 to TRBJ2-4, with 10 nucleotides matching TRBD1. This CDR3 has 15 amino acids. J was trimmed by 9 bases and V by 5 bases; bases with no gene match: 10. Per the germline V gene, CDR1 is SGHVS and CDR2 is FNYEAQ. The chain's CDR3 is CASSPSTGGAGIQYF. CDR3 in DNA: TGTGCCAGCAGCCCCTCGACAGGGGGCGCAGGCATTCAGTACTTC.

This rearrangement joins TRBV9 to TRBJ2-3, with D unresolved. CDR1 and CDR2 from the germline V gene are SGDLS and YYNGEE. Trimming shortened V by 4 bases and J by 0 bases, and 12 bases separated the two germline ends. This CDR3 has 15 residues. The CDR3 region has the DNA TGTGCCAGCAGCCCCTCCCCTATTAGCACAGATACGCAGTATTTT. Amino acid sequence: CASSPSPISTDTQYF.

The CDR3: CASAGGASYEQYF. Written as DNA, the CDR3 is TGTGCCAGCGCGGGGGGCGCTTCCTACGAGCAGTACTTC. The chain employs TRBV5-5 and TRBJ2-7, with 8 bases lining up with TRBD2. Losses at the gene ends were 7 bases for V and 1 base for J; bases not matched to a gene: 4. CDR3 size: 13 residues. In germline, CDR1 is SGHKS, CDR2 YYEKEE (reference sequence).

V gene TRBV5-1 combines with J gene TRBJ1-1; TRBD1 matches at 8 bases. Germline CDR1 SGHRS, CDR2 YFSETQ. The CDR3 sequence is 17 residues long. V was clipped by 3 bases and J by 2 bases; unmatched bases: 12. The CDR3: CASSSAIPGQANTEAFF. As DNA, the CDR3 is TGCGCCAGCAGCTCGGCCATTCCGGGACAGGCAAACACTGAAGCTTTCTTT.